One TCR beta chain is described in this entry. Its matching antigen is unknown. This record belongs to a study of cytomegalovirus exposure and HLA in healthy donors. The PCR contained 60 Vbeta and 13 Jbeta primers. Using immunoSEQ multiplex PCR, the repertoire was profiled, and TCRdb retains in-frame clones only, with some absent. This sample yields about 160,000 clones, of which about 75% are seen a single time; roughly 2% belongs to the top ten. CDR1 is SEHNR, CDR2 FQNEAQ, per germline (reference sequence). Trimming shortened V by 3 bases and J by 7 bases, and 7 bases separated the two germline ends. The CDR3 spans 12 residues. Study-level findings and limits: Reported performance of the classifier showed diagnosis of cytomegalovirus status with high specificity and sensitivity.

This clonotype was obtained from a female donor in good health and CMV-seronegative. Sequenced: PBMCs. V usage is TRBV7-9 and J usage is TRBJ2-1, with a possible D match to TRBD1 (5 bases). CDR3 in amino acids: CASSFDSNEQFF. The CDR3 coding sequence is TGTGCCAGCAGCTTTGACAGTAATGAGCAGTTCTTC.